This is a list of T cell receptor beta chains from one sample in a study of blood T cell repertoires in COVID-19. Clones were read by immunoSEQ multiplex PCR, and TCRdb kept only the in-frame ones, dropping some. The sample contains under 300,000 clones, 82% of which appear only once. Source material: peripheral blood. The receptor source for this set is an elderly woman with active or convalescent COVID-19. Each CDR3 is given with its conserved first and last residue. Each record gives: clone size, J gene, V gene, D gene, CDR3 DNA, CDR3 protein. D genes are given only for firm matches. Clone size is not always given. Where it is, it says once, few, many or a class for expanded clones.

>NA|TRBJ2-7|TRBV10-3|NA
TGTGCCATCAGTGTCGGCCTAGGTCCTGCCAGAGGCTACGAGCAGTACTTC
CAISVGLGPARGYEQYF
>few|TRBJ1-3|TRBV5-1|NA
TGCGCCAGCAGCTTTCATGAGGGTATCTCTGGAAACACCATATATTTT
CASSFHEGISGNTIYF
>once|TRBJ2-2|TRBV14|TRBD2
TGTGCCAGCAGCCATTCCACGGGACTAGGGACCGGGGAGCTGTTTTTT
CASSHSTGLGTGELFF
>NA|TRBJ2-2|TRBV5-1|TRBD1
TGCGCCAGCAGCTGGACAGGGGGGAACACCGGGGAGCTGTTTTTT
CASSWTGGNTGELFF
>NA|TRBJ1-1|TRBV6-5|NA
TGTGCCACTACGCCGAGGGCTATGAACACTGAAGCTTTCTTT
CATTPRAMNTEAFF
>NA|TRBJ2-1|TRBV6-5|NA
TGTGCCAGCAGGGCTAGCCTTACCCCCATTGAGCAGTTCTTC
CASRASLTPIEQFF
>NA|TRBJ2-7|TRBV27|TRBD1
TGTGCCAGCAGTTTATCCCCAGATTTGGGACAGGGTAGTCACGAGCAGTACTTC
CASSLSPDLGQGSHEQYF
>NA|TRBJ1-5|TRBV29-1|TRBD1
TGCAGCGTTGGGGACAGGTACGATCAGCCCCAGCATTTT
CSVGDRYDQPQHF
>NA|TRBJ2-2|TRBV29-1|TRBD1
TGCAGCGCTAAACAGGGGGCTGTTGCCGGGGAGCTGTTTTTT
CSAKQGAVAGELFF
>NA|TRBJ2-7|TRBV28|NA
TGTGCCAGCAGTTTGCCAGGGCTAGGGCAGTACTTC
CASSLPGLGQYF
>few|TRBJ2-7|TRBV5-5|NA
TGTGCCAGCAGCTTGATAGGTATGAGGTACGAGCAGTACTTC
CASSLIGMRYEQYF
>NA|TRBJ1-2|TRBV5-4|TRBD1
TGTGCCAGCAGCTACGGGACAGGGGAACACTATGGCTACACCTTC
CASSYGTGEHYGYTF
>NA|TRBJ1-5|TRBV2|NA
TGTGCCAGCAGTGAGGAGGCACAGCGGAATCAGCCCCAGCATTTT
CASSEEAQRNQPQHF
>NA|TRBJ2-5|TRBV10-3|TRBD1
TGTGCCATCGGGAGTTTAACAGGGGAGGAGACCCAGTACTTC
CAIGSLTGEETQYF
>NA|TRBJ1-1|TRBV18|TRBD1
TGTGCCAGCTCACCACATAAGGGGGCGTGGGCTGAAGCTTTCTTT
CASSPHKGAWAEAFF
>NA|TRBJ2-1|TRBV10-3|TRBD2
TGTGCCATTTGGACTAGCGGGAAGAACAATGAGCAGTTCTTC
CAIWTSGKNNEQFF
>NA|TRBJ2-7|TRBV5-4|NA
TGTGCCAGCAGCTTGGCCATGAGGGCGGTAGGCGAGCAGTACTTC
CASSLAMRAVGEQYF
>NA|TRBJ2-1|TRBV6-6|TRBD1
TGTGCCAGCAAGGGGGCATCGAGTGAGCAGTTCTTC
CASKGASSEQFF
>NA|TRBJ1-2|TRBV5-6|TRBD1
TGTGCCAGCAGCCTTGCGGGACAGGGGGCGAGAGGCTACACCTTC
CASSLAGQGARGYTF
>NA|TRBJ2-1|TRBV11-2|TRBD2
TGTGCCAGCAGCTTAATGGCTAGCGGGAGCAATGAGCAGTTCTTC
CASSLMASGSNEQFF
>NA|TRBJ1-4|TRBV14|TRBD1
TGTGCCAGCAGCCCCTTTGGGTCAGGACAGGCTAATGAAAAACTGTTTTTT
CASSPFGSGQANEKLFF
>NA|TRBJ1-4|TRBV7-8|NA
TGTGCCAGCAGCCTTTTAAAGCCTAATGAAAAACTGTTTTTT
CASSLLKPNEKLFF
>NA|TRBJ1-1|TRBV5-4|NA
TGTGCCAGCAGCAAAGGACGGGGGAACACTGAAGCTTTCTTT
CASSKGRGNTEAFF
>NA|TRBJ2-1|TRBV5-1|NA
TGCGCCAGCAGCGGCGGGGATTCCTACAATGAGCAGTTCTTC
CASSGGDSYNEQFF
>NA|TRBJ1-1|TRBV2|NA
TGTGCCAGCAGTGTGCAGAAGAACACTGAAGCTTTCTTT
CASSVQKNTEAFF
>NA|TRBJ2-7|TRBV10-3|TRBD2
TGTGCCGTTGGACTAGCGAAGAGCTCCTACGAGCAGTACTTC
CAVGLAKSSYEQYF
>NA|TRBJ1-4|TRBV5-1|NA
TGCGCCAGCAGCTCCGCCTTGCAACTGAATGAAAAACTGTTTTTT
CASSSALQLNEKLFF
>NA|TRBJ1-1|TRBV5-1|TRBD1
TGCGCCAGCGGGACAGGAATTAACACTGAAGCTTTCTTT
CASGTGINTEAFF
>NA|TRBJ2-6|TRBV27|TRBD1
TGTGCCAGCAGCTTTACCCCTGGGACAGGGACGGCTGGGGCCAACGTCCTGACTTTC
CASSFTPGTGTAGANVLTF
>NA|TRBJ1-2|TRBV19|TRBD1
TGTGCCAGTAGGCCACCGGGACAGTCTTTGGGCTACACCTTC
CASRPPGQSLGYTF
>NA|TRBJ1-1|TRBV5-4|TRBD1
TGTGCCAGCAGCTTTGGGACAGGGGGGAACACTGAAGCTTTCTTT
CASSFGTGGNTEAFF
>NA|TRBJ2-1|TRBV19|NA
TGTGCCAGTAGTATAGGTCTACAGGGCTCCTGGACCTACAATGAGCAGTTCTTC
CASSIGLQGSWTYNEQFF
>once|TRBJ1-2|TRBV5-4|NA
TGTGCCAGCAGCCTACAGGGTGTCAAGGGCGGCTACACCTTC
CASSLQGVKGGYTF
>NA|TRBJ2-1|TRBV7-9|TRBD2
TGTGCCAGCAGCTTTACCCTCAGAGCGGGGGACTACAATGAGCAGTTCTTC
CASSFTLRAGDYNEQFF